A single sample gave rise to the 30 T cell receptor beta chains below, sequenced in a study of T-cell memory formation after mild COVID-19. TCRdb redid the calling of the 5' RACE reads with MiXCR, one entry per CDR3 protein. The top ten clones hold 22% of a sample with approximately 250,000 distinct CDR3 sequences, approximately 15% of them seen once. Sequences were obtained from PBMCs or a T cell subset sorted from them (not recorded which). Receptors were obtained from a man between 18 and 35 years old who had mild COVID-19 (a few samples of this study predate the infection). Cell type and time point are not known.

The chain combines TRBV5-1 with TRBJ1-2; TRBD1 matches at 7 bases. Germline V gene lookup returns CDR1 SGHRS and CDR2 YFSETQ. V gave up 2 bases and J gave up 9 bases; unmatched junction bases: 10. The CDR3 spans 14 residues. CDR3 protein: CASSFAGDSIRYTF. The CDR3 nucleotides read TGCGCCAGCAGCTTCGCCGGGGACAGTATCCGCTACACCTTC.

The chain links TRBV18 to TRBJ1-2, with 7 bases that match TRBD1. The CDR3 contains 15 residues. J was trimmed by 0 bases and V by 6 bases; bases with no gene match: 7. The germline V gene has CDR1 KGHSH and CDR2 LQKENI. The CDR3 DNA sequence: TGTGCCAGCTCGCCGGGACAGACTGCTAACTATGGCTACACCTTC. This sequence encodes CASSPGQTANYGYTF.

The chain links TRBV3-1 to TRBJ2-5; 8 bases agree with TRBD1. Germline V gives CDR1 LGHDT, CDR2 YNNKEL (reference sequence). This CDR3 has 13 residues. J gave up 5 bases and V 10 bases, and 9 bases lay outside the gene matches. The CDR3 DNA follows: TGTGCCACCGGAGGACAGGGAAGCGAGACCCAGTACTTC. As protein: CATGGQGSETQYF.

This clonotype was seen more than once but under ten times. This chain links TRBV4-3 with TRBJ1-6; D is unresolved. The CDR3 contains 15 residues. The V gene's germline CDR1 is LGHNA and CDR2 YSLEER. The germline V and J ends were trimmed by 1 base and 7 bases, with 11 bases remaining between them. Here the CDR3 DNA reads TGCGCCAGCAGCCAAGTCTCGGTCGCCAATTCACCCCTCCACTTT. As protein: CASSQVSVANSPLHF.

This clonotype was seen more than once but under ten times. The gene calls are TRBV7-2 and TRBJ1-5; no definite D call. Trimming left V 5 bases short and J 6 bases short, with 14 bases between. From germline, CDR1 is SGHTA and CDR2 FQGNSA. The CDR3 totals 14 residues. Here the CDR3 DNA reads TGTGCCAGCAGCCCTTCGAAGGGATTTCAGCCCCAGCATTTT. Its translation: CASSPSKGFQPQHF.

This clonotype was seen a few times. The rearrangement joins TRBV3-1 to TRBJ2-7, with TRBD1 identical over 8 bases. With V trimmed by 4 bases and J by 2 bases, 7 bases remained unmatched. Germline V gives CDR1 LGHDT, CDR2 YNNKEL (reference sequence). This CDR3 is 15 amino acids long. CDR3 residues: CASSPRGTGTYEQYV. CDR3 bases: TGTGCCAGCAGCCCCAGGGGGACAGGAACCTACGAGCAGTACGTC.

Only a few counts were recorded for this clonotype. The chain employs TRBV29-1 and TRBJ1-2, with 12 bases lining up with TRBD1. This CDR3 has 16 amino acids. CDR1 SQVTM and CDR2 ANQGSEA come from the germline V gene. V gave up 3 bases and J gave up 0 bases; unmatched junction bases: 5. In DNA, the CDR3 is TGCAGCGTTGATCGGGGACAGGGGGCTGCTAACTATGGCTACACCTTC. Translated: CSVDRGQGAANYGYTF.

The V call is TRBV5-1, the J call TRBJ1-3, with D unclear. The germline V and J ends were trimmed by 0 bases and 0 bases, with 13 bases remaining between them. The CDR3 consists of 17 residues. CDR1 SGHRS and CDR2 YFSETQ come from the germline V gene. The CDR3, as DNA: TGCGCCAGCAGCTTGGCTCCCCGGGCCGACTCTGGAAACACCATATATTTT. It is translated as CASSLAPRADSGNTIYF.

The chain couples TRBV12-3 or TRBV12-4 to TRBJ2-6; no reliable D call. V was trimmed by 3 bases and J by 0 bases, leaving 6 bases between them. The CDR3 runs 15 residues. The CDR3 sequence: CASSFGDSGANVLTF. In DNA, the CDR3 is TGTGCCAGCAGTTTCGGAGACTCTGGGGCCAACGTCCTGACTTTC.

The rearrangement links TRBV21-1 to TRBJ2-7. TRBV21-1 is a documented pseudogene. This CDR3 spans 14 amino acids. CDR3 DNA sequence: TGTGCCAGCAGCACTAGAGACGGAACCTACGAGCAGTACGTC. Residues: CASSTRDGTYEQYV.

The chain uses TRBV7-2 and TRBJ2-3; TRBD2 matches at 10 bases. V gave up 5 bases and J gave up 11 bases; unmatched junction bases: 4. This CDR3 contains 12 residues. Germline V CDR1 and CDR2: SGHTA, FQGNSA. The CDR3 here is CASSQSSGGQYF. The DNA for the CDR3 is TGTGCCAGCAGCCAATCTAGCGGGGGGCAGTATTTT. The variable domain in full, completed from reference TRBV7-2 and TRBJ2-3, reads GAGVSQSPSNKVTEKGKDVELRCDPISGHTALYWYRQSLGQGLEFLIYFQGNSAPDKSGLPSDRFSAERTGGSVSTLTIQRTQQEDSAVYLCASSQSSGGQYFGPGTRLTVL.

The sample holds many counts of this clonotype. The V call is TRBV3-1, the J call TRBJ2-1, with TRBD2 matching over 11 bases. This CDR3 has 17 amino acids. Germline CDR1 reads LGHDT; CDR2 reads YNNKEL (reference sequence). Germline trimming cut 5 bases from V and 7 bases from J; bases unmatched to any gene: 13. CDR3 DNA sequence: TGTGCCAGCAGCACGATCTTAGCGGGGGGGCCGGGGAATGAGCAGTTCTTC. Encoded protein: CASSTILAGGPGNEQFF.

The V call is TRBV4-2, the J call TRBJ1-1; TRBD1 is a possible D gene (5 bases). In germline, CDR1 is LGHNA, CDR2 YNFKEQ. V shed 0 bases and J shed 1 base, with 12 bases lying between them. The CDR3 is made up of 16 amino acids. CDR3: CASSQEVLGRNTEAFF. The DNA of the CDR3 is TGTGCCAGCAGCCAAGAAGTTCTGGGACGGAACACTGAAGCTTTCTTT.

This chain links TRBV6-5 with TRBJ2-2, with 10 bases aligning to TRBD2. V lost 8 bases to trimming and J lost 5 bases; unmatched junction nucleotides: 5. CDR1 is MNHEY and CDR2 is SVGAGI in the germline V gene. This CDR3 has 14 residues. The CDR3 DNA reads TGTGCCAGCTCCAGCGGGGGGGGGACCGGGGAGCTGTTTTTT. This sequence encodes CASSSGGGTGELFF.

There are a few counts of this clonotype. The CDR3 DNA is TGCGCCAGCAGCCTCCGGGACAGCAGCACAGATACGCAGTATTTT. This translates into CASSLRDSSTDTQYF. This chain connects TRBV5-1 to TRBJ2-3; TRBD1 matches at 7 bases. Germline V gives CDR1 SGHRS, CDR2 YFSETQ. Trimming removed 4 bases from V and 0 bases from J; junction bases left unmatched: 5. This CDR3 is built from 15 residues.

This clonotype was seen more than once but under ten times. V gene TRBV7-9 combines with J gene TRBJ2-2, with D uncertain. Trimming stripped 5 bases from V and 6 bases from J, with 10 bases between. Per germline, CDR1 SEHNR and CDR2 FQNEAQ (reference sequence). The CDR3 contains 13 residues. The CDR3 nucleotides read TGTGCCAGCAGCCCACGGGTGGCCGGGGAGCTGTTTTTT. Translating it yields CASSPRVAGELFF.

This chain uses TRBV24-1 with TRBJ1-5; possible D gene TRBD1, 5 bases. The ends were cut back, 4 bases at V and 0 bases at J, with 9 bases in the middle. The CDR3 consists of 15 residues. The germline gives CDR1 KGHDR, CDR2 SFDVKD. This CDR3 reads CATSESGRSNQPQHF. Written as DNA, the CDR3 is TGTGCCACCAGTGAGTCAGGGCGTAGCAATCAGCCCCAGCATTTT.

The chain joins TRBV4-3 to TRBJ2-3, with D possibly called TRBD1 or TRBD2 (5 bases each). CDR1 and CDR2 (germline): LGHNA, YSLEER. V lost 1 base and J lost 4, with 18 bases in between. The CDR3 is 17 amino acids. The CDR3 here is CASSQGAGTSGADTQYF. Written as DNA, the CDR3 is TGCGCCAGCAGCCAAGGGGCCGGGACCTCGGGCGCAGATACGCAGTATTTT.

J is TRBJ1-3 and V is TRBV5-6, with unresolved D. Germline lookup yields CDR1 SGHDT and CDR2 YYEEEE. The length of the CDR3 is 13 residues. Trimming pared 2 bases from V and 4 bases from J, leaving 7 bases between. The CDR3, as DNA: TGTGCCAGCAGCTTTGGAGCGGGAAACACCATATATTTT. It translates to CASSFGAGNTIYF.

The chain combines TRBV15 with TRBJ2-5; possible D gene TRBD2, 6 bases. The CDR3 extends over 20 amino acids. Trimming stripped 1 base from V and 1 base from J, with 25 bases between. Germline V lookup: CDR1 LNHNV, CDR2 YYDKDF (reference sequence). The CDR3 DNA reads as TGTGCCACCAGCAGAGGGAGGGGCCCCCGACAAATAGCTAGCCAAGAGACCCAGTACTTC. It encodes CATSRGRGPRQIASQETQYF.

The rearrangement joins TRBV20-1 to TRBJ2-3, with a tentative D call TRBD2 (5 bases). The germline V gene has CDR1 DFQATT and CDR2 SNEGSKA (reference sequence). V lost 1 base to trimming and J lost 6 bases, with 17 bases between them. The CDR3 is 15 amino acids. The CDR3 spells CSARVAGGPGDTQYF. The CDR3 DNA reads as TGCAGTGCTAGAGTAGCCGGCGGGCCGGGTGATACGCAGTATTTT.

V and J are TRBV12-5 and TRBJ2-3, with 7 bases that match TRBD2. Germline trimming cut 6 bases from V and 1 base from J; bases unmatched to any gene: 10. This CDR3 has 16 residues. The germline CDR1 and CDR2 sequences are LGHNT and FRNRAP. The CDR3 sequence is CASGSRRAGGTDTQYF. The DNA of the CDR3 is TGTGCTAGTGGGTCCCGTCGCGCGGGGGGCACAGATACGCAGTATTTT.

The chain recombines TRBV12-3 or TRBV12-4 with TRBJ2-2, with D perhaps TRBD1 or TRBD2 (5 bases each). With 9 bases removed from V and 5 bases from J, the gap between germline ends came to 13 bases. This CDR3 contains 13 residues. In DNA form, the CDR3 reads TGTGCCAGTCGGGGCGCCGGGACCGGGGAGCTGTTTTTT. This encodes CASRGAGTGELFF.

The genes are TRBV20-1 and TRBJ1-2; a weak D match, TRBD1 (5 bases). Trimming stripped 5 bases from V and 7 bases from J, with 17 bases between. Germline-derived CDR1 and CDR2 are DFQATT and SNEGSKA (reference sequence). The CDR3 runs to 13 residues. The CDR3 DNA reads TGCAGTGCTTCCGGGACTCCAACCCGTGGCTACACCTTC. Its translation is CSASGTPTRGYTF.

This clonotype has at least ten counts. The J gene is TRBJ2-5, the V gene TRBV5-1, with a possible D match to TRBD1 (6 bases). V lost 7 bases and J 2 bases, leaving 18 bases between the germline ends. The germline V gene encodes CDR1 SGHRS and CDR2 YFSETQ. The CDR3 sequence is 15 residues long. As DNA, the CDR3 is TGCGCCAGCGGTCGTGAAATCAGGGGACAAGAGACCCAGTACTTC. This sequence encodes CASGREIRGQETQYF.

In this sample, this clonotype turned up a few times. This chain connects TRBV7-2 to TRBJ1-2, with 8 bases fitting TRBD1. The CDR3 extends over 13 amino acids. Germline V gene lookup returns CDR1 SGHTA and CDR2 FQGNSA. J lost 8 bases, V lost 6 bases, and 8 bases had no gene match. CDR3 sequence reads: CASSRQGALGYTF. The CDR3 bases are TGTGCCAGCAGTCGTCAGGGGGCGCTAGGCTACACCTTC. Drawing the rest from reference TRBV7-2 and TRBJ1-2, the complete variable domain is GAGVSQSPSNKVTEKGKDVELRCDPISGHTALYWYRQSLGQGLEFLIYFQGNSAPDKSGLPSDRFSAERTGGSVSTLTIQRTQQEDSAVYLCASSRQGALGYTFGSGTRLTVV.

The chain links TRBV4-3 to TRBJ1-4, with TRBD1 identical over 11 bases. Germline loops: CDR1 LGHNA, CDR2 YSLEER. The CDR3 totals 15 residues. The V segment lost 3 bases and the J segment 3 bases; nucleotides outside the gene matches: 0. The CDR3 nucleotides are TGCGCCAGCAGCCAGGGACAGGGGGCTAATGAAAAACTGTTTTTT. Amino acids: CASSQGQGANEKLFF.

This chain's CDR3 is CASSQDPPYSQGQETQYF. As DNA, the CDR3 is TGCGCCAGCAGCCAAGATCCCCCTTATTCACAGGGCCAAGAGACCCAGTACTTC. The J gene is TRBJ2-5, the V gene TRBV4-1, with D perhaps TRBD1 (6 bases). Germline V gene lookup returns CDR1 MGHRA and CDR2 YSYEKL. The CDR3 has 18 amino acids. V lost 0 bases to trimming and J lost 1 base, with 18 bases between them.

This clonotype was detected only a few times. The chain is built from TRBV5-1 and TRBJ2-7; 12 nucleotides agree with TRBD2. The J segment lost 1 base and the V segment lost 4 bases, leaving 3 bases of the junction unmatched. Germline V gene sequence: CDR1 SGHRS, CDR2 YFSETQ. This CDR3 has 15 residues. CDR3 nucleotide sequence: TGCGCCAGCAGCGTCACTAGCGGGGGGTCCTACGAGCAGTACTTC. This gives the protein CASSVTSGGSYEQYF.

This clonotype was observed a few times. The rearrangement links TRBV6-2 or TRBV6-3 to TRBJ1-1, with 8 bases matching TRBD1. The CDR3 consists of 15 residues. Per germline, CDR1 MNHEY and CDR2 SVGEGT. Trimming took 5 bases from V and 1 from J; bases not matched to a gene: 6. In nucleotides, the CDR3 is TGTGCCAGCAGTACGACCGGGACAGGGAACACTGAAGCTTTCTTT. Translation gives CASSTTGTGNTEAFF.